These T cell receptor beta chains were read from a single sample in a study of OX40 agonist ivuxolimab in advanced cancers. Method: immunoSEQ multiplex PCR; TCRdb's copy keeps in-frame clones and lacks some. The data contain some 58,000 clones, roughly nine tenths of them singletons. The specimen comprised CD4+ or CD8+ T cells sorted from blood, sampled in a trial of the OX40 agonist ivuxolimab. All receptors come from an adult with an advanced solid tumor such as melanoma, head and neck, liver or kidney cancer. CDR3s include the opening cysteine and the closing phenylalanine or tryptophan. The order of the fields is clone size, J gene, D gene, V gene, CDR3 protein, CDR3 DNA. A D gene is named only where the DNA matches it firmly. The size field is filled for only some rows; it gives once, few, many or a size class.

clone size: -; J gene: TRBJ1-3; D gene: -; V gene: TRBV11-2; CDR3 protein: CASSPFVGSSGNTIYF; CDR3 DNA: TGTGCCAGCAGCCCCTTTGTTGGTTCATCTGGAAACACCATATATTTT
clone size: -; J gene: TRBJ2-2; D gene: -; V gene: TRBV7-8; CDR3 protein: CASSFTRGRTTGELFF; CDR3 DNA: TGTGCCAGCAGCTTTACCAGGGGCCGTACCACCGGGGAGCTGTTTTTT
clone size: -; J gene: TRBJ1-2; D gene: TRBD1; V gene: TRBV5-1; CDR3 protein: CASRSPGQGAWGYTF; CDR3 DNA: TGCGCCAGCAGATCGCCGGGACAGGGGGCTTGGGGCTACACCTTC
clone size: -; J gene: TRBJ1-2; D gene: -; V gene: TRBV10-2; CDR3 protein: CASSGGGRRNYGYTF; CDR3 DNA: TGCGCCAGCAGTGGAGGGGGGAGAAGAAACTATGGCTACACCTTC
clone size: -; J gene: TRBJ2-1; D gene: -; V gene: TRBV5-4; CDR3 protein: CASSSGLRTSYNEQFF; CDR3 DNA: TGTGCCAGCAGCTCGGGACTTCGGACCTCCTACAATGAGCAGTTCTTC
clone size: -; J gene: TRBJ2-5; D gene: TRBD1; V gene: TRBV5-5; CDR3 protein: CASSSPDRDETQYF; CDR3 DNA: TGTGCCAGCAGCTCACCTGACAGGGACGAGACCCAGTACTTC
clone size: -; J gene: TRBJ1-6; D gene: -; V gene: TRBV30; CDR3 protein: CAGRGSATLHF; CDR3 DNA: TGTGCCGGGAGGGGGAGTGCTACCCTCCACTTT
clone size: -; J gene: TRBJ2-5; D gene: TRBD1; V gene: TRBV30; CDR3 protein: CAHTPTGTGVQETQYF; CDR3 DNA: TGTGCCCACACGCCTACCGGGACAGGGGTCCAAGAGACCCAGTACTTC
clone size: -; J gene: TRBJ2-7; D gene: TRBD2; V gene: TRBV30; CDR3 protein: CAWSPPPRLAVTYEQYF; CDR3 DNA: TGTGCCTGGAGTCCTCCCCCTAGACTAGCGGTTACCTACGAGCAGTACTTC
clone size: once; J gene: TRBJ2-2; D gene: -; V gene: TRBV6-5; CDR3 protein: CASSFLSQYSTGEPFF; CDR3 DNA: TGTGCCAGCAGTTTCCTGAGTCAATACAGCACCGGGGAGCCGTTTTTT
clone size: -; J gene: TRBJ1-6; D gene: -; V gene: TRBV5-8; CDR3 protein: CASSFPGPVHF; CDR3 DNA: TGTGCCAGCAGCTTTCCTGGTCCGGTCCACTTT
clone size: -; J gene: TRBJ1-4; D gene: TRBD1; V gene: TRBV30; CDR3 protein: CAWRTGTGAPNEKLFF; CDR3 DNA: TGTGCCTGGAGAACCGGGACAGGTGCGCCTAATGAAAAACTGTTTTTT
clone size: -; J gene: TRBJ1-2; D gene: -; V gene: TRBV19; CDR3 protein: CASSIYNRPSFGYGYTF; CDR3 DNA: TGTGCCAGTAGTATCTACAACAGACCTTCCTTTGGCTATGGCTACACCTTC
clone size: -; J gene: TRBJ2-5; D gene: -; V gene: TRBV5-1; CDR3 protein: CASSLAGSGQETQYF; CDR3 DNA: TGCGCCAGCAGCTTGGCCGGTAGCGGTCAAGAGACCCAGTACTTC
clone size: -; J gene: TRBJ2-7; D gene: -; V gene: TRBV6-4; CDR3 protein: CASSDFKPENSYEQYF; CDR3 DNA: TGTGCCAGCAGTGACTTCAAGCCAGAGAACTCCTACGAGCAGTACTTC
clone size: -; J gene: TRBJ2-3; D gene: -; V gene: TRBV4-3; CDR3 protein: CASSLEPLLASSTDTQYF; CDR3 DNA: TGCGCCAGCAGCCTCGAACCCCTTCTTGCCTCTAGCACAGATACGCAGTATTTT
clone size: -; J gene: TRBJ2-2; D gene: -; V gene: TRBV19; CDR3 protein: CASSTGTGGELFF; CDR3 DNA: TGTGCCAGTAGTACCGGGACTGGCGGGGAGCTGTTTTTT
clone size: -; J gene: TRBJ1-6; D gene: -; V gene: TRBV6-5; CDR3 protein: CAGRPGVDDSPLHF; CDR3 DNA: TGTGCCGGCCGCCCGGGGGTCGATGATTCACCCCTCCACTTT
clone size: -; J gene: TRBJ2-7; D gene: TRBD1; V gene: TRBV7-2; CDR3 protein: CASSLTGAYEQYF; CDR3 DNA: TGTGCCAGCAGCTTAACAGGGGCCTACGAGCAGTACTTC
clone size: -; J gene: TRBJ1-4; D gene: -; V gene: TRBV7-2; CDR3 protein: CASSLRTSGTNEKLFF; CDR3 DNA: TGTGCCAGCAGCCTCCGTACTTCAGGAACTAATGAAAAACTGTTTTTT
clone size: -; J gene: TRBJ2-1; D gene: TRBD2; V gene: TRBV4-3; CDR3 protein: CASSQDQIAGINYNEQFF; CDR3 DNA: TGCGCCAGCAGCCAAGATCAAATAGCGGGGATAAATTACAATGAGCAGTTCTTC
clone size: -; J gene: TRBJ2-1; D gene: TRBD2; V gene: TRBV5-1; CDR3 protein: CASSLVPRTSGSNEQFF; CDR3 DNA: TGCGCCAGCAGCTTGGTGCCCCGGACTAGCGGGAGTAATGAGCAGTTCTTC
clone size: -; J gene: TRBJ2-7; D gene: -; V gene: TRBV5-1; CDR3 protein: CASSIGQLSTYEQYF; CDR3 DNA: TGCGCCAGCAGCATCGGACAGCTATCTACCTACGAGCAGTACTTC
clone size: -; J gene: TRBJ1-2; D gene: TRBD1; V gene: TRBV6-5; CDR3 protein: CASKRGTGVNYGYTF; CDR3 DNA: TGTGCCAGCAAAAGGGGGACAGGAGTAAACTATGGCTACACCTTC
clone size: -; J gene: TRBJ2-7; D gene: TRBD1; V gene: TRBV6-6; CDR3 protein: CASRFLPTGGYEQYF; CDR3 DNA: TGTGCCAGCAGATTTCTTCCTACAGGGGGCTACGAGCAGTACTTC
clone size: -; J gene: TRBJ2-3; D gene: -; V gene: TRBV6-5; CDR3 protein: CASSYSRGTDTQYF; CDR3 DNA: TGTGCCAGCAGTTACTCGAGGGGCACAGATACGCAGTATTTT
clone size: -; J gene: TRBJ2-7; D gene: -; V gene: TRBV7-6; CDR3 protein: CASSRDSRQYF; CDR3 DNA: TGTGCCAGCAGCCGAGACAGCCGGCAGTACTTC
clone size: -; J gene: TRBJ2-2; D gene: -; V gene: TRBV19; CDR3 protein: CASKKQGTGELFF; CDR3 DNA: TGTGCCAGTAAAAAGCAAGGCACCGGGGAGCTGTTTTTT
clone size: once; J gene: TRBJ1-2; D gene: TRBD1; V gene: TRBV29-1; CDR3 protein: CSVEETGGGYGYTF; CDR3 DNA: TGCAGCGTTGAAGAGACAGGGGGCGGCTATGGCTACACCTTC
clone size: -; J gene: TRBJ2-7; D gene: -; V gene: TRBV12-5; CDR3 protein: CASGLVSLSYEQYF; CDR3 DNA: TGTGCTAGTGGTTTGGTCTCCCTTTCCTACGAGCAGTACTTC
clone size: -; J gene: TRBJ2-2; D gene: TRBD2; V gene: TRBV29-1; CDR3 protein: CSVRVTSGYTGELFF; CDR3 DNA: TGCAGCGTTCGAGTCACTAGCGGTTACACCGGGGAGCTGTTTTTT
clone size: -; J gene: TRBJ2-7; D gene: -; V gene: TRBV5-5; CDR3 protein: CASSLGARGVYEQYF; CDR3 DNA: TGTGCCAGCAGCTTGGGAGCCAGGGGAGTTTACGAGCAGTACTTC
clone size: once; J gene: TRBJ2-2; D gene: -; V gene: TRBV23-1; CDR3 protein: CASSPCQGENTGELFF; CDR3 DNA: TGCGCCAGCTCCCCGTGCCAGGGTGAGAACACCGGGGAGCTGTTTTTT
clone size: -; J gene: TRBJ1-5; D gene: -; V gene: TRBV6-5; CDR3 protein: CASSYLGNQPQHF; CDR3 DNA: TGTGCCAGCAGTTACTTGGGGAATCAGCCCCAGCATTTT
clone size: -; J gene: TRBJ1-2; D gene: -; V gene: TRBV6-6; CDR3 protein: CASSYGGLKGYTF; CDR3 DNA: TGTGCCAGCAGTTACGGGGGGCTAAAGGGCTACACCTTC
clone size: -; J gene: TRBJ1-2; D gene: TRBD1; V gene: TRBV5-5; CDR3 protein: CASSPGDRVGHGYTF; CDR3 DNA: TGTGCCAGCAGCCCGGGCGACAGGGTGGGCCATGGCTACACCTTC
clone size: once; J gene: TRBJ2-3; D gene: TRBD1; V gene: TRBV2; CDR3 protein: CARTGADTQYF; CDR3 DNA: TGTGCCAGAACAGGGGCAGATACGCAGTATTTT
clone size: -; J gene: TRBJ1-3; D gene: -; V gene: TRBV7-2; CDR3 protein: CASSLQATGNTIYF; CDR3 DNA: TGTGCCAGCAGCCTCCAGGCCACAGGAAACACCATATATTTT
clone size: -; J gene: TRBJ2-1; D gene: -; V gene: TRBV7-2; CDR3 protein: CASSLDLGAATKFF; CDR3 DNA: TGTGCCAGCAGCTTAGATTTAGGGGCCGCGACTAAGTTCTTC
clone size: -; J gene: TRBJ2-2; D gene: TRBD1; V gene: TRBV7-3; CDR3 protein: CASSSQGAGSTGELFF; CDR3 DNA: TGTGCCAGCAGCTCACAGGGGGCAGGGAGCACCGGGGAGCTGTTTTTT
clone size: -; J gene: TRBJ2-5; D gene: -; V gene: TRBV11-3; CDR3 protein: CASSQRSGQETQYF; CDR3 DNA: TGTGCCAGCAGCCAACGATCCGGCCAAGAGACCCAGTACTTC
clone size: -; J gene: TRBJ1-5; D gene: -; V gene: TRBV6-6; CDR3 protein: CASSPTQGGRQPQHF; CDR3 DNA: TGTGCCAGCAGCCCGACGCAGGGCGGCAGGCAGCCCCAGCATTTT
clone size: -; J gene: TRBJ2-1; D gene: TRBD2; V gene: TRBV9; CDR3 protein: CASSVGASGTISSYNEQFF; CDR3 DNA: TGTGCCAGCAGCGTAGGGGCTAGCGGGACCATCAGCTCCTACAATGAGCAGTTCTTC
clone size: few; J gene: TRBJ1-6; D gene: -; V gene: TRBV18; CDR3 protein: CASSAERDNSPLHF; CDR3 DNA: TGTGCCAGCTCAGCGGAAAGGGATAATTCACCCCTCCACTTT
clone size: -; J gene: TRBJ2-7; D gene: -; V gene: TRBV5-1; CDR3 protein: CASRRDSQSSYEQYF; CDR3 DNA: TGCGCCAGCAGGCGGGACAGCCAAAGCTCCTACGAGCAGTACTTC
clone size: -; J gene: TRBJ2-7; D gene: TRBD2; V gene: TRBV4-1; CDR3 protein: CASSQERDQAGSEQYF; CDR3 DNA: TGCGCCAGCAGCCAAGAGCGGGACCAAGCGGGATCCGAGCAGTACTTC
clone size: -; J gene: TRBJ2-2; D gene: TRBD2; V gene: TRBV11-3; CDR3 protein: CASSPPAGGPNTGELFF; CDR3 DNA: TGTGCCAGCAGCCCACCAGCGGGAGGGCCTAACACCGGGGAGCTGTTTTTT
clone size: -; J gene: TRBJ1-6; D gene: TRBD1; V gene: TRBV28; CDR3 protein: CASKGAGGFSPLHF; CDR3 DNA: TGTGCCAGCAAAGGGGCAGGGGGCTTTTCACCCCTCCACTTT
clone size: -; J gene: TRBJ1-5; D gene: -; V gene: TRBV19; CDR3 protein: CASSIQPPGVSNQPQHF; CDR3 DNA: TGTGCCAGTAGTATCCAACCCCCAGGAGTGAGCAATCAGCCCCAGCATTTT
clone size: -; J gene: TRBJ2-3; D gene: TRBD2; V gene: TRBV6-6; CDR3 protein: CASIIAGGNTDTQYF; CDR3 DNA: TGTGCCAGCATCATAGCGGGGGGGAACACAGATACGCAGTATTTT
clone size: once; J gene: TRBJ2-1; D gene: TRBD2; V gene: TRBV9; CDR3 protein: CASSLVGLAGGEQFF; CDR3 DNA: TGTGCCAGCAGCTTAGTGGGACTAGCGGGGGGTGAGCAGTTCTTC
clone size: -; J gene: TRBJ1-1; D gene: -; V gene: TRBV27; CDR3 protein: CASSFSGRANTEAFF; CDR3 DNA: TGTGCCAGCAGTTTTTCCGGCAGGGCGAACACTGAAGCTTTCTTT
clone size: -; J gene: TRBJ2-7; D gene: -; V gene: TRBV30; CDR3 protein: CAWSSDRSYEQYF; CDR3 DNA: TGTGCCTGGAGCTCAGACAGGAGCTACGAGCAGTACTTC
clone size: -; J gene: TRBJ2-5; D gene: TRBD1; V gene: TRBV13; CDR3 protein: CASSPIRTGQETQYF; CDR3 DNA: TGTGCCAGCAGCCCAATTAGGACAGGACAGGAGACCCAGTACTTC
clone size: -; J gene: TRBJ2-3; D gene: -; V gene: TRBV27; CDR3 protein: CASKLWDSTDTQYF; CDR3 DNA: TGTGCCAGCAAACTATGGGACTCCACAGATACGCAGTATTTT
clone size: -; J gene: TRBJ2-7; D gene: -; V gene: TRBV11-3; CDR3 protein: CASSLGPPDMYEQYF; CDR3 DNA: TGTGCCAGCAGCTTAGGGCCCCCTGATATGTACGAGCAGTACTTC
clone size: -; J gene: TRBJ1-2; D gene: -; V gene: TRBV19; CDR3 protein: CASSPETGFGGYTF; CDR3 DNA: TGTGCCAGTAGTCCCGAAACAGGGTTCGGGGGCTACACCTTC
clone size: -; J gene: TRBJ1-1; D gene: -; V gene: TRBV27; CDR3 protein: CASSLDSTTEAFF; CDR3 DNA: TGTGCCAGCAGTCTCGACAGTACCACTGAAGCTTTCTTT
clone size: -; J gene: TRBJ2-1; D gene: TRBD2; V gene: TRBV29-1; CDR3 protein: CSVPGLAGNEQFF; CDR3 DNA: TGCAGCGTTCCCGGACTAGCGGGGAATGAGCAGTTCTTC